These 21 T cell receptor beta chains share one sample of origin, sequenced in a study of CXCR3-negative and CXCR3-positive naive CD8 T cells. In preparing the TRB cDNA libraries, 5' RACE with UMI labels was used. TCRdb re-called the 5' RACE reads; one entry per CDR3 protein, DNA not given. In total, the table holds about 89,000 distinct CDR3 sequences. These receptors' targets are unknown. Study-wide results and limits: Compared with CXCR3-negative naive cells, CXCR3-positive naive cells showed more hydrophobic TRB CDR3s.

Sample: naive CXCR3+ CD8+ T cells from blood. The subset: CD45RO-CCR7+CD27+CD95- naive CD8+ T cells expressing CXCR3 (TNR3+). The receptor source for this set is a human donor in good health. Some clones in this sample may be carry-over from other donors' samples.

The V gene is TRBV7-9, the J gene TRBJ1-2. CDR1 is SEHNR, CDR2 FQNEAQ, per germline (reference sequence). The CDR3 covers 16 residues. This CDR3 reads CASSLAPGSLGEGYTF.

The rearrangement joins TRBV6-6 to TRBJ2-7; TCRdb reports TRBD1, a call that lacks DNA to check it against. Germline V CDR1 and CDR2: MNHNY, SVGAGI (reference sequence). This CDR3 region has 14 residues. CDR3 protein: CASTPRGGFYEQYF.

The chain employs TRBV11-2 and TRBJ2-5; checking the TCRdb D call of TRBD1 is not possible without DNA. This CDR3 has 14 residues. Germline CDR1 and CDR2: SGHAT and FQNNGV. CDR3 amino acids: CASSPPVAQETQYF.

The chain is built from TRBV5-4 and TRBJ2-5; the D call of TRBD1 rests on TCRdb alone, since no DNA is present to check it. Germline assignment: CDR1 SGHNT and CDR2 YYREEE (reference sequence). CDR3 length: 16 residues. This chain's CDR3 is CASSQKVTGEGETQYF.

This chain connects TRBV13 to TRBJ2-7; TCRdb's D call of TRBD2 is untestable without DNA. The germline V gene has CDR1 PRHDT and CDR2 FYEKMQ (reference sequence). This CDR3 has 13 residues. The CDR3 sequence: CASSLGGRTEQYF.

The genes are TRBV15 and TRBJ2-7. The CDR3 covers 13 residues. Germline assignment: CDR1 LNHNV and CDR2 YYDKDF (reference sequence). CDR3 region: CATSRGTDYEQYF.

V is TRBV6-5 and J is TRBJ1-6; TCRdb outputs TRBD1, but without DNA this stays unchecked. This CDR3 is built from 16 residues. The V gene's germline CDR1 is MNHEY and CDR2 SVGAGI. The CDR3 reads CASSKTGVRYNSPLHF.

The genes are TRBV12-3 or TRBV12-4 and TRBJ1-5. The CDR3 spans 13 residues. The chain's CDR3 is CASSLDSNQPQHF.

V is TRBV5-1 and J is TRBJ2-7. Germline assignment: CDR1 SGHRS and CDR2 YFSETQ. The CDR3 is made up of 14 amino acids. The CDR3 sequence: CASSFGSGSYEQYF.

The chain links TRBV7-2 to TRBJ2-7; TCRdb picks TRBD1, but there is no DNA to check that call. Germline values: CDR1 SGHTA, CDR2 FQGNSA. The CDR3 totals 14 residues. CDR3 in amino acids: CASSPNLQGYEQYF.

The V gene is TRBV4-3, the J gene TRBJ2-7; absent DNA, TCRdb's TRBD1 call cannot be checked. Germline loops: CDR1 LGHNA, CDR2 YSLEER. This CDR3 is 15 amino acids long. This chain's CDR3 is CASSHAGTGSYEQYF.

CDR3 residues: CASSLDWTQYNSPLHF. The rearrangement uses TRBV5-1 and TRBJ1-6; the D call from TCRdb, TRBD1, cannot be confirmed without DNA. The CDR3 runs to 16 residues. Germline assignment: CDR1 SGHRS and CDR2 YFSETQ.

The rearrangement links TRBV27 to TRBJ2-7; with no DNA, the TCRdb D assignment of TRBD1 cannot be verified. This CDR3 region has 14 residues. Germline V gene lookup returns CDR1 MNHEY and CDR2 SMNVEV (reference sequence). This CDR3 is CASRWTGSSYEQYF.

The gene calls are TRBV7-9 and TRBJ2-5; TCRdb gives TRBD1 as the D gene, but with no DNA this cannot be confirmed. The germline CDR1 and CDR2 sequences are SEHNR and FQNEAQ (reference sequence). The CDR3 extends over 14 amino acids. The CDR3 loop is CASSPPGGQETQYF.

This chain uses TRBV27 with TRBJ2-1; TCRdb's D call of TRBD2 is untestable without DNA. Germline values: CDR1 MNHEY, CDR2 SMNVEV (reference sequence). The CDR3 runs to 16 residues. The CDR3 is CASSMTGLAEALEQFF.

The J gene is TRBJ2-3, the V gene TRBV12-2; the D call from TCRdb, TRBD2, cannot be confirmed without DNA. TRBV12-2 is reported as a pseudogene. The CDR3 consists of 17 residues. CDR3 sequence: CASRLEEPSANSNTQYF.

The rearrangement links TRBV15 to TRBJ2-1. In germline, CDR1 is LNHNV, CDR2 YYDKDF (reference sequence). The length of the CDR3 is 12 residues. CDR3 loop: CATSRDLGEQFF. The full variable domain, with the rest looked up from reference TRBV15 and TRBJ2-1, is DAMVIQNPRYQVTQFGKPVTLSCSQTLNHNVMYWYQQKSSQAPKLLFHYYDKDFNNEADTPDNFQSRRPNTSFCFLDIRSPGLGDTAMYLCATSRDLGEQFFGPGTRLTVL.

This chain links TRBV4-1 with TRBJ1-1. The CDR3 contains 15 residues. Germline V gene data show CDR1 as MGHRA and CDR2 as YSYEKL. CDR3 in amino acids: CASNRDNSLNTEAFF.

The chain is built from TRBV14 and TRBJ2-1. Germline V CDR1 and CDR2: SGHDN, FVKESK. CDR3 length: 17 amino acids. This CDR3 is CASSQEMWGGPYNEQFF.

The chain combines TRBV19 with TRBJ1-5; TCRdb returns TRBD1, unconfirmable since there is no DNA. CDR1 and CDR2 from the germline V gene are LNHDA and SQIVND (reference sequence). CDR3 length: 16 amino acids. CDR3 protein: CASSIPYRDGNQPQHF.

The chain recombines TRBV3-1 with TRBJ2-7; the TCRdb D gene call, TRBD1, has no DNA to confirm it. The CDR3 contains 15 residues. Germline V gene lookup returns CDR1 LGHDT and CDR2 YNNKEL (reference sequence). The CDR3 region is CASSQGGLVRDEQYF.